Following are 3 T cell receptor beta chains from one sample sequenced in a study of blood T cell repertoires in COVID-19 (TCRdb year 2020). The library was built by means of the immunoSEQ multiplex PCR assay. TCRdb carries this immuneACCESS record with in-frame sequences only. Its versions omit some clonotypes, under half of them owing to an unresolved V gene in the studies checked, with the rest unexplained. The sample table shows under 250,000 clones, and more than 75% are seen once. Roughly 1.7% of the sample rests with the top ten. Input material: PBMCs or T cells enriched from blood (not recorded which). The receptors originated from a man aged 40-49 years who had recovered from COVID-19.

This clone was found a few times. The chain couples TRBV18 to TRBJ2-7; 8 bases map to TRBD1. This CDR3 spans 15 amino acids. Per the germline V gene, CDR1 is KGHSH and CDR2 is LQKENI. V lost 3 bases to trimming and J lost 4 bases; unmatched junction nucleotides: 8. CDR3 sequence reads: CASSPAGGWAYEQYF. The CDR3 nucleotides read TGTGCCAGCTCACCCGCAGGGGGCTGGGCGTACGAGCAGTACTTC.

This chain uses TRBV2 with TRBJ2-1; D is unclear. CDR3 length: 15 amino acids. V was pared by 4 bases and J by 3 bases, with 13 bases between. The germline CDR1 and CDR2 sequences are SNHLY and FYNNEI. CDR3 DNA sequence: TGTGCCAGCAGTGTCCGGGTCTTTGGCTACAATGAGCAGTTCTTC. Encoded protein: CASSVRVFGYNEQFF. Combining the CDR3 with reference TRBV2 and TRBJ2-1 gives the whole variable domain EPEVTQTPSHQVTQMGQEVILRCVPISNHLYFYWYRQILGQKVEFLVSFYNNEISEKSEIFDDQFSVERPDGSNFTLKIRSTKLEDSAMYFCASSVRVFGYNEQFFGPGTRLTVL.

The rearrangement links TRBV30 to TRBJ2-7; maybe TRBD2 (5 bases). This CDR3 has 15 residues. The germline V gene has CDR1 GTSNPN and CDR2 SVGIG (reference sequence). The germline V and J ends were trimmed by 2 bases and 7 bases, with 21 bases remaining between them. The CDR3 coding sequence is TGTGCCTGGAGTTTGGAGGTGGGCCCCTTCGAAGAGCAGTACTTC. It is translated as CAWSLEVGPFEEQYF.